This T cell receptor (beta chain) was identified in a study of T cell repertoires in cytomegalovirus infection. On the study more broadly: Recently identified HLA-C-restricted CMV epitopes were used, and well-studied HLA-B-restricted CMV epitopes were used as well. It was the public TCR beta signatures that indicated both CMV infection and matching HLA type. General study points: Accumulated public TCR beta family frequency recognized individuals carrying CMV together with the relevant HLA. HLA-C-restricted TCR beta clonotypes specific for CMV led the ex vivo response.

CDR1 MDHEN and CDR2 SYDVKM come from the germline V gene. V shed 4 bases, J shed 3 bases, and the junction held 3 bases outside the gene matches. The CDR3 has 14 amino acids. Details on this clonotype: Its antigen is unknown.

TCRdb reprocessed the reads via MiXCR and lists one record per CDR3 protein. Here the sample spans hundreds of thousands of distinct CDR3 sequences, around 31% being singletons. The specimen comprised cultured PBMCs, sampled from culture after CMV antigen stimulation. The genes are TRBV28 and TRBJ1-5; the match to TRBD1 covers 7 bases. This clonotype originated in a human donor in good health (CMV status not recorded). Some clones in this sample may be carry-over from other donors' samples. This CDR3 is CASSWGQSNQPQHF. Here the CDR3 DNA reads TGTGCCAGCAGTTGGGGACAGTCCAATCAGCCCCAGCATTTT. Drawing the rest from reference TRBV28 and TRBJ1-5, the complete variable domain is DVKVTQSSRYLVKRTGEKVFLECVQDMDHENMFWYRQDPGLGLRLIYFSYDVKMKEKGDIPEGYSVSREKKERFSLILESASTNQTSMYLCASSWGQSNQPQHFGDGTRLSIL.